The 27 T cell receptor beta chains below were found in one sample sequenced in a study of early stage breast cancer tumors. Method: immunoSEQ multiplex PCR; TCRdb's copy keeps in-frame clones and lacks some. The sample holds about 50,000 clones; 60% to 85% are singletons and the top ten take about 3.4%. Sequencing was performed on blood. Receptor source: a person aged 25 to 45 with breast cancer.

The CDR3 bases are TGCAGCGTTGAAGAAGCTAGGGGGGAGACCCAGTACTTC. This gives the protein CSVEEARGETQYF. The V call is TRBV29-1, the J call TRBJ2-5; tentative D call: TRBD1 (6 bases). This CDR3 comprises 13 residues. Germline assignment: CDR1 SQVTM and CDR2 ANQGSEA. V lost 0 bases, J lost 5 bases, and 10 bases lay in between.

The CDR3 DNA reads TGTGCCAGCACCGAGGGGATAGCGGTCTCCTACGAGCAGTACTTC. It specifies CASTEGIAVSYEQYF. The chain is built from TRBV6-1 and TRBJ2-7; D may be TRBD2 (6 bases). Germline CDR1 reads MNHNS; CDR2 reads SASEGT. V was clipped by 7 bases and J by 0 bases, with 16 bases between them. The CDR3 loop spans 15 amino acids.

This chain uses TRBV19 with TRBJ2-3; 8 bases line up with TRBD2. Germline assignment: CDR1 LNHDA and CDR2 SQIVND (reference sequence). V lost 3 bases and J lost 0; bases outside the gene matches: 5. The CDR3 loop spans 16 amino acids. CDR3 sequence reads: CASSIRLAPSTDTQYF. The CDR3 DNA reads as TGTGCCAGTAGTATCCGACTAGCGCCCAGCACAGATACGCAGTATTTT.

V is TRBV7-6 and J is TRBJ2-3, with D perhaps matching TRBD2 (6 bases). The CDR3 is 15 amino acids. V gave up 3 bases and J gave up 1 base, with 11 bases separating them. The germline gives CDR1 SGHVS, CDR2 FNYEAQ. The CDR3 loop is CASSFRVAGTDTQYF. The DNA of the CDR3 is TGTGCCAGCAGCTTTAGGGTAGCGGGCACAGATACGCAGTATTTT.

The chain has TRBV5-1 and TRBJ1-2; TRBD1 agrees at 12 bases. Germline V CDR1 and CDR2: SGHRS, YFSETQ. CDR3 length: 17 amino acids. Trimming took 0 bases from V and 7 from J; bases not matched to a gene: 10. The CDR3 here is CASSLEGQGASSGGYTF. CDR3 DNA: TGCGCCAGCAGCTTGGAGGGACAGGGGGCGTCTTCCGGTGGCTACACCTTC.

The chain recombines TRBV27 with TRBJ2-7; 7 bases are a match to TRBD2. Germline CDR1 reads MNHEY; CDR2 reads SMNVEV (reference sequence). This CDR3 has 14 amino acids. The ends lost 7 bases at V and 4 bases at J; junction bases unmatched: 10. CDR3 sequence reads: CASKPGGVWYEQYF. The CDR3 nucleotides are TGTGCCAGCAAACCGGGAGGAGTCTGGTACGAGCAGTACTTC.

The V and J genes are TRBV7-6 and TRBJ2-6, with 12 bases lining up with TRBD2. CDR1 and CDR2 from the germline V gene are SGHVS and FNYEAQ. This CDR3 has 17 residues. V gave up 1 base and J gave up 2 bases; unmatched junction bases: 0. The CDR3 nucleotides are TGTGCCAGCAGCTTAGGACTAGCGGGAGCTGGGGCCAACGTCCTGACTTTC. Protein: CASSLGLAGAGANVLTF.

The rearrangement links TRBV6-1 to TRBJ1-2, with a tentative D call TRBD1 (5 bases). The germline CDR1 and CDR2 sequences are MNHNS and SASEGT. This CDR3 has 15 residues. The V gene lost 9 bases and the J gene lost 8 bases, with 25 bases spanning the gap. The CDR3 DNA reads TGTGCCAGTCCCGAGGAGGGGCACCTGGTTGAGGGCTACACCTTC. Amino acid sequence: CASPEEGHLVEGYTF.

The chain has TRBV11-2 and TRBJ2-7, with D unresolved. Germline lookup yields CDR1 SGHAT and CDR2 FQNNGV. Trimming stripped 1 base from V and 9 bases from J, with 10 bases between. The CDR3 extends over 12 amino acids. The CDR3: CASSLGGDGQYF. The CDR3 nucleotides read TGTGCCAGCAGCTTAGGTGGCGATGGGCAGTACTTC.

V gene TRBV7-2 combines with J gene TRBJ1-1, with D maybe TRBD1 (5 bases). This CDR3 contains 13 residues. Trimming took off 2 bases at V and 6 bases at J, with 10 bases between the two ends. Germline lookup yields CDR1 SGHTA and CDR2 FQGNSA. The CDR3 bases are TGTGCCAGCAGCTTAACTTCGGGGGCTGAAGCTTTCTTT. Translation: CASSLTSGAEAFF.

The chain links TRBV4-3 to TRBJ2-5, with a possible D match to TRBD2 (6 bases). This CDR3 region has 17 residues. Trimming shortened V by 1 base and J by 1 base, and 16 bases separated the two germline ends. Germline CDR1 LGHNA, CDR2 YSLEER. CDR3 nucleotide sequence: TGCGCCAGCAGCCAAGCCTCCTGGACTACCCCCCAAGAGACCCAGTACTTC. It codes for CASSQASWTTPQETQYF.

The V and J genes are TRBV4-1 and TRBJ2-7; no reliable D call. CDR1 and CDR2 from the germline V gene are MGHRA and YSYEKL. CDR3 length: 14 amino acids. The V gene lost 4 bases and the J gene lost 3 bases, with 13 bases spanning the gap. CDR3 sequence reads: CASSLQESLYEQYF. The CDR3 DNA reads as TGCGCCAGCAGCCTTCAGGAGAGCCTCTACGAGCAGTACTTC.

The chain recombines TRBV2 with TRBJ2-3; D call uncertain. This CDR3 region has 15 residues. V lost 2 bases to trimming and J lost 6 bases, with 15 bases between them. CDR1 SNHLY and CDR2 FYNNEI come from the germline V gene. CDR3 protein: CASSENSMMSDTQYF. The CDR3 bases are TGTGCCAGCAGTGAAAACTCCATGATGTCTGATACGCAGTATTTT.

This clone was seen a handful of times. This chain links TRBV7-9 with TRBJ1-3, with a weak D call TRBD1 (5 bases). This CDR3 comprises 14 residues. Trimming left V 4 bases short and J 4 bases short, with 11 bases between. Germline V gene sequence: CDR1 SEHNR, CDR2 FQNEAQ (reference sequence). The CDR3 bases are TGTGCCAGCAGCTATCGGGGCTCAGGAAACACCATATATTTT. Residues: CASSYRGSGNTIYF.

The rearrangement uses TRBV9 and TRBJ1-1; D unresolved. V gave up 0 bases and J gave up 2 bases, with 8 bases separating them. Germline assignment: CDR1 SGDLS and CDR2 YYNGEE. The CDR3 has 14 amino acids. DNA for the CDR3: TGTGCCAGCAGCGTAGGCGGCTATAACACTGAAGCTTTCTTT. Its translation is CASSVGGYNTEAFF.

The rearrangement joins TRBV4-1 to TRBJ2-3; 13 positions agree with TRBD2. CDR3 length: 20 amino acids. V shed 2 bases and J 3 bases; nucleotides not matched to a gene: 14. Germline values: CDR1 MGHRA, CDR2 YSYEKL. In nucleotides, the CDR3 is TGCGCCAGCAGCCAACCCTCGGGGGGCACGACTAGCGGGAGGACAGATACGCAGTATTTT. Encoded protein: CASSQPSGGTTSGRTDTQYF.

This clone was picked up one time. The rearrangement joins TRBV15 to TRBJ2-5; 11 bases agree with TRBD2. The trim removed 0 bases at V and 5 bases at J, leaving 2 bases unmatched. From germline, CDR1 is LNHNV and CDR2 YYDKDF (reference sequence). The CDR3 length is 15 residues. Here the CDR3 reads CATSRDGTSGETQYF. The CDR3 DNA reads TGTGCCACCAGCAGAGATGGGACTAGCGGCGAGACCCAGTACTTC.

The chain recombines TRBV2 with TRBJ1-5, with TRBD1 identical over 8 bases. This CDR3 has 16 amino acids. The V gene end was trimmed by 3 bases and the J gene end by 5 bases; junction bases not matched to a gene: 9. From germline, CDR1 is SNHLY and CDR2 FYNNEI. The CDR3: CASSEGDRILDQPQHF. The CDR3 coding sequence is TGTGCCAGCAGTGAGGGGGACAGGATCTTAGATCAGCCCCAGCATTTT.

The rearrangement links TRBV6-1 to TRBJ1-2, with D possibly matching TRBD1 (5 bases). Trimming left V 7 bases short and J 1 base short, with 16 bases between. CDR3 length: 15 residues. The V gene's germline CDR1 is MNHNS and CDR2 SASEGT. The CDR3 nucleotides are TGTGCCAGCACCGACGAGGACACGCGTAACTATGGCTACACCTTC. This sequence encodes CASTDEDTRNYGYTF.

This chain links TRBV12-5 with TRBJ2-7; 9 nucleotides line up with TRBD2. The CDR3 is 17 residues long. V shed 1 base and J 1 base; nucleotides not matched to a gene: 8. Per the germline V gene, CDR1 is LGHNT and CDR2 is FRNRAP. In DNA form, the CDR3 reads TGTGCTAGTGGTTTGGACAAGCTAGCGGGATGGTCCTACGAGCAGTACTTC. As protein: CASGLDKLAGWSYEQYF. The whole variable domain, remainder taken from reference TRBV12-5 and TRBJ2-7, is DARVTQTPRHKVTEMGQEVTMRCQPILGHNTVFWYRQTMMQGLELLAYFRNRAPLDDSGMPKDRFSAEMPDATLATLKIQPSEPRDSAVYFCASGLDKLAGWSYEQYFGPGTRLTVT.

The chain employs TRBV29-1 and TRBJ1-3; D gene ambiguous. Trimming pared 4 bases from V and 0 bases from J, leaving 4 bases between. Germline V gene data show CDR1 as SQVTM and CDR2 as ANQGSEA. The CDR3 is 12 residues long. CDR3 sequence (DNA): TGCAGCGTTGTTGTCTCTGGAAACACCATATATTTT. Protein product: CSVVVSGNTIYF.

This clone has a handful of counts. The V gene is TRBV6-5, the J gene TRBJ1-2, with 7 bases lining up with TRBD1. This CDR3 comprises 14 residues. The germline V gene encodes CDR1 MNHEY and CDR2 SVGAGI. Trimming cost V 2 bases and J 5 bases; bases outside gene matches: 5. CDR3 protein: CASSYTGARYGYTF. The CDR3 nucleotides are TGTGCCAGCAGTTACACAGGGGCGAGATATGGCTACACCTTC.

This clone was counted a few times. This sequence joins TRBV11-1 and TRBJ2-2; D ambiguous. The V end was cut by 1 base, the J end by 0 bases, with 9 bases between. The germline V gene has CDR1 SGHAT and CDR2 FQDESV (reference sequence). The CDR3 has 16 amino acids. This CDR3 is CASSLEWLTNTGELFF. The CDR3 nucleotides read TGTGCCAGCAGCTTAGAGTGGCTAACGAACACCGGGGAGCTGTTTTTT.

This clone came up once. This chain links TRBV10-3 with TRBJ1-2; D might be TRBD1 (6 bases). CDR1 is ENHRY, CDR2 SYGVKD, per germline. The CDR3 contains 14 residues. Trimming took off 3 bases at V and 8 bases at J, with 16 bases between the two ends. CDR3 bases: TGTGCCATCAGTGAACGGGACAAGTCCTCAGGCTACACCTTC. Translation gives CAISERDKSSGYTF.

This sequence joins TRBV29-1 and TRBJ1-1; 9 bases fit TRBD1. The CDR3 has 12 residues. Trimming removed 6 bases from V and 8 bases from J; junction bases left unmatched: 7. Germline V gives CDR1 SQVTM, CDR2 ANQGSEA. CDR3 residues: CSVAWTGDEAFF. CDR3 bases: TGCAGCGTGGCTTGGACAGGGGACGAAGCTTTCTTT.

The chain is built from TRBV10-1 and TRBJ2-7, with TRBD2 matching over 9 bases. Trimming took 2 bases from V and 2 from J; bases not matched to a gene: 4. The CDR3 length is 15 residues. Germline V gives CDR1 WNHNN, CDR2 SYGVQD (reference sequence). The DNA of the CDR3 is TGCGCCAGCAGTGAGGGGTCTAGCGGGACCTACGAGCAGTACTTC. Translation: CASSEGSSGTYEQYF.

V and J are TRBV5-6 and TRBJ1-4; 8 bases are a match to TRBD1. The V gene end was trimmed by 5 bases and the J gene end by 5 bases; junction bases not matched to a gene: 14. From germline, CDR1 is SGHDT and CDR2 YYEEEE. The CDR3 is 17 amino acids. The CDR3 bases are TGTGCCAGCAGTCTATCGAGCAGGGACAGGAAAAATGAAAAACTGTTTTTT. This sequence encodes CASSLSSRDRKNEKLFF.